These 3 T cell receptor beta chains were sequenced from one sample in a study of beta chain features in type 1 diabetes. All of the isolated RNA was reverse transcribed, so expressed TCRB transcripts were sequenced. TCRdb's table, derived via immunoSEQ multiplex PCR, lists solely in-frame clones and lacks some. Among under 900,000 clones listed, 15% to 20% were seen once. Material for sequencing was naive CD4+ T cells from blood. The source of these receptors is a woman aged 18-35 years in good health.

The chain couples TRBV27 to TRBJ2-4, with 7 bases lining up with TRBD2. This CDR3 is built from 18 residues. Trimming cost V 5 bases and J 0 bases; bases outside gene matches: 13. Per the germline V gene, CDR1 is MNHEY and CDR2 is SMNVEV (reference sequence). For the CDR3, the DNA is TGTGCCAGCAGTCAAACTAGTGGGAGGGCTATAGCCAAAAACATTCAGTACTTC. It encodes CASSQTSGRAIAKNIQYF.

This chain connects TRBV7-3 to TRBJ1-1, with D maybe TRBD1 (6 bases). The CDR3 is made up of 15 amino acids. Trimming removed 2 bases at V and 5 bases at J, with 15 bases between. Looked up from germline, CDR1 is SGHTA and CDR2 is FQGTGA. The CDR3 loop reads CASSLQGHAGTEAFF. Written as DNA, the CDR3 is TGTGCCAGCAGCTTACAGGGACATGCGGGGACTGAAGCTTTCTTT.

The chain links TRBV7-9 to TRBJ2-1; weak D call: TRBD1 (5 bases). Trimming pared 1 base from V and 1 base from J, leaving 5 bases between. The CDR3 extends over 14 amino acids. Germline V gene lookup returns CDR1 SEHNR and CDR2 FQNEAQ (reference sequence). The CDR3 region is CASSLEGSYNEQFF. CDR3 coding DNA: TGTGCCAGCAGCTTAGAGGGGTCCTACAATGAGCAGTTCTTC.